The T cell receptor (beta chain) described here comes from a study of T cells expressing NK-cell markers. At the level of the study: Seven sequenced donors out of eight were HCMV-seropositive, one seronegative. Findings and caveats of the study: The share of CD8+ T cells held by dominant NKG2C+ clonotypes was about 1.0-8% in roughly 6 donors. In a handful of donors, these clonotypes also led the CD3+CD56-NKG2C+ fraction.

To note about this clonotype: What it binds is unknown.

TCRdb reanalyzed the 5' RACE reads and collapses them to one entry per CDR3 protein, without DNA. This table lists 300,000 to 500,000 distinct CDR3 sequences. The sequence was collected from a woman aged 45-65 years in good health. What was sequenced was blood T cells: a sorted CD56 or NKG2C T cell subset, CD4+ or CD8+ T cells, or bulk PBMC T cells (not recorded which).

The chain's CDR3 is CAARVGDTQYF. The chain couples TRBV6-5 to TRBJ2-3; TCRdb gives TRBD2 as the D gene, but with no DNA this cannot be confirmed. CDR1 and CDR2 (germline): MNHEY, SVGAGI. The CDR3 is 11 residues long.